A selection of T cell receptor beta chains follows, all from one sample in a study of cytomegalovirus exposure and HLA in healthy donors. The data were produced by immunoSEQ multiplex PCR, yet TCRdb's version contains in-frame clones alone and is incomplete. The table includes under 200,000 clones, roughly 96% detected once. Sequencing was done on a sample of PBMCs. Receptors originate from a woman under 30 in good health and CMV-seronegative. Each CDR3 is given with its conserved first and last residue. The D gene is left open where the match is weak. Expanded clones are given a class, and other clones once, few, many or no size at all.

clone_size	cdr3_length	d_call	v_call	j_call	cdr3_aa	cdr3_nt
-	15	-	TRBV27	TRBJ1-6	CASRTRGAYNSPLHF	TGTGCCAGCAGAACCAGGGGAGCATATAATTCACCCCTCCACTTT
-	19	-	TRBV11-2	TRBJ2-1	CASSLGSLLPPSSYNEQFF	TGTGCCAGCAGCTTAGGGTCTCTTCTACCTCCTAGCTCCTACAATGAGCAGTTCTTC
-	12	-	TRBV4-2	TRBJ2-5	CASRDAGETQYF	TGTGCCAGCAGGGACGCGGGAGAGACCCAGTACTTC
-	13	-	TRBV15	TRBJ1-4	CATSRQGGEKLFF	TGTGCCACCAGCCGCCAGGGTGGTGAAAAACTGTTTTTT
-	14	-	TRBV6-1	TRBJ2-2	CASSDGYQTGELFF	TGTGCCAGCAGTGACGGGTACCAGACCGGGGAGCTGTTTTTT
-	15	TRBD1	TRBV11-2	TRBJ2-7	CASSPFRTGNYEQYF	TGTGCCAGCAGCCCGTTCCGGACAGGGAACTACGAGCAGTACTTC
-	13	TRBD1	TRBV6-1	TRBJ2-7	CASSGDRGYEQYF	TGTGCCAGCAGTGGGGACAGGGGTTACGAGCAGTACTTC
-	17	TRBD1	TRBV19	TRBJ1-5	CASSKPLRDRSGQPQHF	TGTGCCAGTAGTAAACCACTAAGGGACAGGTCTGGCCAGCCCCAGCATTTT
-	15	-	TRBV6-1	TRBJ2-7	CASSGPGLLLDEQYF	TGTGCCAGCAGTGGCCCGGGACTCCTTCTCGACGAGCAGTACTTC
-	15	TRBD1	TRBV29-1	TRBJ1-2	CSVDRGEGARHGYTF	TGCAGCGTTGATAGGGGAGAGGGGGCGCGACATGGCTACACCTTC
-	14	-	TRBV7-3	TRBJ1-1	CASSLGTTNTEAFF	TGTGCCAGCAGCTTGGGGACAACGAACACTGAAGCTTTCTTT
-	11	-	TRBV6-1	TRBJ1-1	CASPMNTEAFF	TGTGCCAGCCCAATGAACACTGAAGCTTTCTTT
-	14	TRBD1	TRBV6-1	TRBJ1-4	CASSEWTGNEKLFF	TGTGCCAGCAGTGAATGGACAGGAAATGAAAAACTGTTTTTT
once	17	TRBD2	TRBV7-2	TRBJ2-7	CASSPPPTSGGLYEQYF	TGTGCCAGCAGCCCACCCCCCACTAGCGGGGGGCTATACGAGCAGTACTTC
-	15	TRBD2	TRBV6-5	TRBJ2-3	CASSFGTSGEATQYF	TGTGCCAGCAGTTTCGGGACTAGCGGGGAGGCTACGCAGTATTTT
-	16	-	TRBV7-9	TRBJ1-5	CASSLAGRGRWQPQHF	TGTGCCAGCAGCTTAGCGGGCAGGGGAAGGTGGCAGCCCCAGCATTTT
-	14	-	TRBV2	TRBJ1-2	CASSVMRPNYGYTF	TGTGCCAGCAGTGTTATGCGTCCTAACTATGGCTACACCTTC
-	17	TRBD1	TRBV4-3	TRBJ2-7	CASSQGWAAGGSYEQYF	TGCGCCAGCAGCCAAGGATGGGCGGCAGGGGGATCCTACGAGCAGTACTTC
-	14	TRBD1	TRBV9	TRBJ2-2	CASTRTGAAGELFF	TGTGCCAGCACCAGAACAGGGGCTGCCGGGGAGCTGTTTTTT
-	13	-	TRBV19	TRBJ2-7	CASSIAPSDEQYF	TGTGCCAGTAGTATAGCCCCCTCCGACGAGCAGTACTTC
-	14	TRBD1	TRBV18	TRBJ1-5	CASSPTGPNQPQHF	TGTGCCAGCTCACCGACAGGGCCCAATCAGCCCCAGCATTTT
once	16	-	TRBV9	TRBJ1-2	CASSPLPSRGPYGYTF	TGTGCCAGCAGCCCACTCCCCTCCAGGGGACCCTATGGCTACACCTTC
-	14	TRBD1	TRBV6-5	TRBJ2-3	CASSRDRNTDTQYF	TGTGCCAGTTCCCGGGACAGAAACACAGATACGCAGTATTTT
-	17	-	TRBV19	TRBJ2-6	CASSTPGLPSGANVLTF	TGTGCCAGTAGTACCCCGGGACTTCCCTCTGGGGCCAACGTCCTGACTTTC
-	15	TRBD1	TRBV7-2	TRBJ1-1	CASSLAWGQGRGAFF	TGTGCCAGCAGCTTAGCCTGGGGACAGGGCCGAGGAGCTTTCTTT
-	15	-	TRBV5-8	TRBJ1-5	CASSLQGRGDQPQHF	TGTGCCAGCAGCTTGCAGGGGAGGGGGGATCAGCCCCAGCATTTT
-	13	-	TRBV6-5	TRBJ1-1	CASSYTGWAEAFF	TGTGCCAGCAGTTACACAGGGTGGGCTGAAGCTTTCTTT
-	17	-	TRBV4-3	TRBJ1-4	CASSQDRRGGRNEKLFF	TGCGCCAGCAGCCAAGACCGGAGGGGCGGTCGTAATGAAAAACTGTTTTTT
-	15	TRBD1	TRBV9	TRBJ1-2	CASSVGLQGDYGYTF	TGTGCCAGCAGCGTAGGCCTACAGGGGGACTATGGCTACACCTTC
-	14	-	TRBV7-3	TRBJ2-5	CASSVDRYQETQYF	TGTGCCAGCAGCGTGGACAGATACCAAGAGACCCAGTACTTC
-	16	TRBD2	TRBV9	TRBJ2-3	CASSVGGGGLTDTQYF	TGTGCCAGCAGCGTAGGGGGCGGGGGTCTCACAGATACGCAGTATTTT
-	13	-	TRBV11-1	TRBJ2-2	CASSPFDTGELFF	TGTGCCAGCAGCCCTTTCGACACCGGGGAGCTGTTTTTT
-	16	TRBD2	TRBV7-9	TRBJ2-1	CASSPQRGGSYNEQFF	TGTGCCAGCAGCCCCCAGCGGGGGGGCTCCTACAATGAGCAGTTCTTC
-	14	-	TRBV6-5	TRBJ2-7	CASSEGGPPYEQYF	TGTGCCAGCAGTGAAGGGGGACCTCCCTACGAGCAGTACTTC
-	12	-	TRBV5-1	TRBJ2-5	CASSLFGETQYF	TGCGCCAGCAGCTTGTTCGGAGAGACCCAGTACTTC
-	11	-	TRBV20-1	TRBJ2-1	CSARSRGEQFF	TGCAGTGCTAGATCCCGGGGAGAGCAGTTCTTC
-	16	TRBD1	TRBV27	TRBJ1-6	CASSRVPGTGVSPLHF	TGTGCCAGCAGTCGAGTCCCCGGGACAGGGGTCTCACCCCTCCACTTT
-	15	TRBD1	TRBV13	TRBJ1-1	CASLPDRGPGTEAFF	TGTGCCAGCCTACCGGACAGGGGGCCTGGCACTGAAGCTTTCTTT
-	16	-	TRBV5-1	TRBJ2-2	CASSLGASGNTGELFF	TGCGCCAGCAGCTTGGGCGCCAGCGGGAACACCGGGGAGCTGTTTTTT
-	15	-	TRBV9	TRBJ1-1	CASSGAGARGTEAFF	TGTGCCAGCAGCGGCGCGGGGGCGCGAGGAACTGAAGCTTTCTTT
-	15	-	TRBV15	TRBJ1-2	CATSRDLGGNYGYTF	TGTGCCACCAGCAGAGATCTTGGCGGGAACTATGGCTACACCTTC
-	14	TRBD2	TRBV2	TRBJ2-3	CALGGTQSGDTQYF	TGTGCCCTCGGGGGGACTCAATCAGGGGATACGCAGTATTTT
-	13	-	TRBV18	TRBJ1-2	CASSPDRNYGYTF	TGTGCCAGCTCACCCGACAGAAACTATGGCTACACCTTC
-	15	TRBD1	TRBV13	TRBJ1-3	CASNLQGVSGNTIYF	TGTGCCAGCAATCTCCAGGGGGTCTCTGGAAACACCATATATTTT
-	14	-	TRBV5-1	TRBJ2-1	CASSLAISSNEQFF	TGCGCCAGCAGCTTGGCCATCAGTTCAAATGAGCAGTTCTTC
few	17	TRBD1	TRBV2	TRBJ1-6	CASSAGRGSSYNSPLHF	TGTGCCAGCAGTGCTGGCAGGGGGAGCTCCTATAATTCACCCCTCCACTTT
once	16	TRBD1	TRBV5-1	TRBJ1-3	CASSWGAAGGGNTIYF	TGCGCCAGCAGCTGGGGCGCGGCAGGGGGAGGAAACACCATATATTTT
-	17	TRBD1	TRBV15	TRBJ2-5	CATSRDLGQGLGETQYF	TGTGCCACCAGCAGAGATCTCGGACAGGGGCTTGGAGAGACCCAGTACTTC
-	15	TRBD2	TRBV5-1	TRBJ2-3	CASRLSGGATDTQYF	TGCGCCAGCCGACTTAGCGGGGGGGCCACAGATACGCAGTATTTT
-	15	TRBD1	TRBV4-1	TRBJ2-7	CASSQGPTGTYEQYF	TGCGCCAGCAGCCAAGGACCGACAGGGACCTACGAGCAGTACTTC
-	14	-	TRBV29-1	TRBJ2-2	CSVDFRANTGELFF	TGCAGCGTTGATTTCAGGGCGAACACCGGGGAGCTGTTTTTT